Below, one T cell receptor (beta chain) is given with its context. With V trimmed by 8 bases and J by 3 bases, 5 bases remained unmatched. CDR1 WNHNN and CDR2 SYGVQD come from the germline V gene (reference sequence). This CDR3 is 13 amino acids long. This entry is derived from a study of blood T cell repertoires in COVID-19. Per the original data handling: From reference gene primer amplification, estimates of nucleated cell counts were derived. Clones were sequenced by immunoSEQ multiplex PCR, and TCRdb holds only the in-frame ones, with some missing. V and J calls and clone size are given by that table; D and trimming were obtained from the DNA. The sample holds about 150,000 clones; roughly nine tenths are singletons and the top ten take about 2.4%.

The sequencing input was peripheral blood. This clonotype was sampled from a woman in her 70s with acute or convalescent COVID-19. The V and J genes are TRBV10-1 and TRBJ2-3, with 7 positions matching TRBD1. CDR3 protein: CASGPGGTDTQYF. The CDR3 DNA sequence: TGCGCCAGCGGGCCAGGGGGAACAGATACGCAGTATTTT.